These 9 T cell receptor beta chains came from one sample sequenced in a study of CD8 T cells in Susac syndrome. The authors reverse transcribed roughly 0.5 to 1 ug RNA with random hexamers. TCRdb re-derived calls from the immunoSEQ multiplex PCR reads in MiXCR, one entry per CDR3 protein. The table records about 160,000 distinct CDR3 sequences, roughly 95% of them present only once. The sample taken for sequencing was CD4+ T cells from PBMCs. The receptor set was obtained from a human donor in good health.

V is TRBV6-5 and J is TRBJ1-6; D uncertain. The V and J ends lost 2 bases and 8 bases respectively, with 16 bases between them. CDR1 MNHEY and CDR2 SVGAGI come from the germline V gene. The CDR3 is made up of 16 amino acids. CDR3 in DNA: TGTGCCAGCAGTTACCGCTGGACGGCGCGACATTCACCCCTCCACTTT. Translation: CASSYRWTARHSPLHF.

Concerning this clonotype itself: Compared with germline, one end of the junction differs, possibly owing to a read error. The DNA for the CDR3 is TGTGTCAGCAGCTTGGTCGACCAAGAGACCCAGTACTTC. The encoded protein is CVSSLVDQETQYF. The rearrangement joins TRBV7-7 to TRBJ2-5; D ambiguous. Germline V gives CDR1 SSHAT, CDR2 FNYEAQ (reference sequence). The CDR3 covers 13 residues. Filled out from reference TRBV7-7 and TRBJ2-5, the complete variable domain reads GAGVSQSPRYKVTKRGQDVTLRCDPISSHATLYWYQQALGQGPEFLTYFNYEAQPDKSGLPSDRFSAERPEGSISTLTIQRTEQRDSAMYRCVSSLVDQETQYFGPGTRLLVL.

The chain has TRBV5-4 and TRBJ2-7; TRBD1 or TRBD2 may be the D gene (5 bases each). This CDR3 region has 15 residues. V lost 2 bases and J lost 3, with 15 bases in between. CDR1 is SGHNT and CDR2 is YYREEE in the germline V gene (reference sequence). CDR3 amino acids: CASSLRGRPVYEQYF. For the CDR3, the DNA is TGTGCCAGCAGCTTACGGGGCCGTCCGGTCTACGAGCAGTACTTC.

This chain connects TRBV15 to TRBJ2-3, with D perhaps TRBD1 (6 bases). Germline assignment: CDR1 LNHNV and CDR2 YYDKDF (reference sequence). CDR3 length: 15 residues. Between the trimmed V and J ends, which lost 0 bases and 4 bases, there was a span of 11 bases. The CDR3 loop reads CATSRDPGQSDTQYF. CDR3 sequence (DNA): TGTGCCACCAGCAGAGATCCGGGACAATCAGATACGCAGTATTTT.

The V and J genes are TRBV5-4 and TRBJ2-3; the match to TRBD2 covers 8 bases. CDR1 is SGHNT, CDR2 YYREEE, per germline (reference sequence). The CDR3 sequence is 16 residues long. Trimming took 2 bases from V and 0 from J; bases not matched to a gene: 5. The CDR3 nucleotides are TGTGCCAGCAGCTTAAAACGGGGGGGCAGCACAGATACGCAGTATTTT. Translating it yields CASSLKRGGSTDTQYF.

The J gene is TRBJ1-3, the V gene TRBV9, with D perhaps matching TRBD1 (6 bases). The CDR3 is 15 amino acids. Germline-derived CDR1 and CDR2 are SGDLS and YYNGEE. Deletions cut 2 bases from V and 4 bases from J, with 13 bases between. This chain's CDR3 is CASSVDQGKGNTIYF. The CDR3 DNA is TGTGCCAGCAGCGTGGATCAGGGGAAAGGAAACACCATATATTTT.

This sequence joins TRBV12-3 or TRBV12-4 and TRBJ2-5; possibly TRBD2 for D (5 bases). This CDR3 spans 14 amino acids. V lost 1 base, J lost 2 bases, and 8 bases lay in between. Written as DNA, the CDR3 is TGTGCCAGCAGTTTAGGGACGGGGCAAGAGACCCAGTACTTC. This encodes CASSLGTGQETQYF.

This sequence joins TRBV6-5 and TRBJ2-3, with a tentative D call TRBD1 (5 bases). Trimming shortened V by 0 bases and J by 2 bases, and 12 bases separated the two germline ends. This CDR3 region has 16 residues. Per germline, CDR1 MNHEY and CDR2 SVGAGI. The CDR3: CASSYSQGTPTDTQYF. As DNA, the CDR3 is TGTGCCAGCAGTTACTCGCAGGGAACCCCCACAGATACGCAGTATTTT.

The chain carries TRBV20-1 and TRBJ1-2; D might be TRBD1 (6 bases). The CDR3 has 15 residues. Trimming removed 6 bases at V and 4 bases at J, with 21 bases between. Germline CDR1 is DFQATT and CDR2 is SNEGSKA (reference sequence). CDR3 sequence (DNA): TGCAGTGCCCGAACCCCCCGACAGGACTCCTATGGCTACACCTTC. It yields the protein CSARTPRQDSYGYTF.